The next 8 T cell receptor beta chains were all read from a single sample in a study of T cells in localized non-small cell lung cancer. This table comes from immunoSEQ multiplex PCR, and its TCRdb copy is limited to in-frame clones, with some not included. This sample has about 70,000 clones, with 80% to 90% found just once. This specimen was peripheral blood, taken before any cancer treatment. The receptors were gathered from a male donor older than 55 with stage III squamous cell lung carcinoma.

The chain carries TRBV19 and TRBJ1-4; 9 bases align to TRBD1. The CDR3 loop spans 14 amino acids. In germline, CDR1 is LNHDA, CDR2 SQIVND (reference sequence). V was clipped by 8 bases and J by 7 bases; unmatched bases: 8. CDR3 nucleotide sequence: TGTGCCAGTTCATCGGGACAGGGTGGTGAAAAACTGTTTTTT. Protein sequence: CASSSGQGGEKLFF. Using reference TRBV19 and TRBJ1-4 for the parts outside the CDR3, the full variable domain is DGGITQSPKYLFRKEGQNVTLSCEQNLNHDAMYWYRQDPGQGLRLIYYSQIVNDFQKGDIAEGYSVSREKKESFPLTVTSAQKNPTAFYLCASSSGQGGEKLFFGSGTQLSVL.

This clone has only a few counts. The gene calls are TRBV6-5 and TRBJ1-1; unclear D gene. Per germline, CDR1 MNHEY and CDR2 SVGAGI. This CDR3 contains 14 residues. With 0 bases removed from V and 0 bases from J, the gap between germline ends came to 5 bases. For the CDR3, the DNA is TGTGCCAGCAGTTACTCGAATATGAACACTGAAGCTTTCTTT. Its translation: CASSYSNMNTEAFF.

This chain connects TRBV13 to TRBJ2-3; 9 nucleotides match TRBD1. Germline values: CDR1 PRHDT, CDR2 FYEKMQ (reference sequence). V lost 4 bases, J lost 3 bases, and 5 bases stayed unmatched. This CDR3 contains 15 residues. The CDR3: CASSSGTGRTDTQYF. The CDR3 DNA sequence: TGTGCCAGCAGCTCCGGGACAGGGAGAACAGATACGCAGTATTTT.

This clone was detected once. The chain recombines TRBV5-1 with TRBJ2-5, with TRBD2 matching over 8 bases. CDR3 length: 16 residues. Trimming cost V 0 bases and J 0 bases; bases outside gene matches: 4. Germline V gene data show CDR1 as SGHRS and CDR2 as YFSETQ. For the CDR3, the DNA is TGCGCCAGCAGCTTGGCGGCTAGCGGGCACCAAGAGACCCAGTACTTC. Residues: CASSLAASGHQETQYF.

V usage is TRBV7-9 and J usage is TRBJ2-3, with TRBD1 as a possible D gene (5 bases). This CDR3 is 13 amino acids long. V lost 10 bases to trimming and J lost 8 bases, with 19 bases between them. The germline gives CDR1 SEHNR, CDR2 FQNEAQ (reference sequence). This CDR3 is CATPQDTQGTQYF. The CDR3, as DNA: TGTGCCACCCCTCAAGACACCCAGGGTACGCAGTATTTT. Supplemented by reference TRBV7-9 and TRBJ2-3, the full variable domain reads DTGVSQNPRHKITKRGQNVTFRCDPISEHNRLYWYRQTLGQGPEFLTYFQNEAQLEKSRLLSDRFSAERPKGSFSTLEIQRTEQGDSAMYLCATPQDTQGTQYFGPGTRLTVL.

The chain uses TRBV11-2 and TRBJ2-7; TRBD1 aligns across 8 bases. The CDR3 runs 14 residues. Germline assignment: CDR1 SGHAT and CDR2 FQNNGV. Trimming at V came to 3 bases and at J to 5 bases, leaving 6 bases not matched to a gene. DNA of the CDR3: TGTGCCAGCAGCTTCTGGACAGGGTTGGACGAGCAGTACGTC. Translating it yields CASSFWTGLDEQYV.

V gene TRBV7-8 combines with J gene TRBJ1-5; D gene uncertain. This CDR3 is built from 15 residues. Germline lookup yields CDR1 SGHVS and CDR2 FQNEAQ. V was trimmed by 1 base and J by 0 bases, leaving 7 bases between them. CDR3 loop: CASSLVTASNQPQHF. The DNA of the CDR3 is TGTGCCAGCAGCTTAGTTACGGCTAGCAATCAGCCCCAGCATTTT.

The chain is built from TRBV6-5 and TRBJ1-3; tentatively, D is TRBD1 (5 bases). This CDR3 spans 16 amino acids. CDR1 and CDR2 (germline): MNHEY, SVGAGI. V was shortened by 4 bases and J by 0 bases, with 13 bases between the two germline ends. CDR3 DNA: TGTGCCAGCAGTTTCGACAGTGGGAGCTCTGGAAACACCATATATTTT. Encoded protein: CASSFDSGSSGNTIYF.